This entry lists 9 T cell receptor beta chains sequenced from one sample in a study of T cells after yellow fever vaccination. In TCRdb, the 5' RACE reads were re-called with MiXCR into one record per CDR3 protein. The sample has about 69,000 distinct CDR3 sequences; 5.9% are singletons. The sequences come from CD4+ T cells sorted from PBMCs, collected roughly 14 days after the first yellow fever vaccination. The source is a man between 18 and 29 years old who received the YFV17D yellow fever vaccine.

This clonotype was seen at least ten times. The gene calls are TRBV7-9 and TRBJ1-4; D remains unclear. Trimming took off 5 bases at V and 0 bases at J, with 10 bases between the two ends. CDR1 and CDR2 (germline): SEHNR, FQNEAQ (reference sequence). The CDR3 runs to 15 residues. In nucleotides, the CDR3 is TGTGCCAGCAGCCGAAATACGGCAACTAATGAAAAACTGTTTTTT. Amino acid sequence: CASSRNTATNEKLFF.

Many counts were recorded for this clonotype. This chain connects TRBV11-1 to TRBJ1-5; a weak D match, TRBD1 (6 bases). V was shortened by 4 bases and J by 3 bases, with 16 bases between the two germline ends. The CDR3 runs to 16 residues. Germline V lookup: CDR1 SGHAT, CDR2 FQDESV (reference sequence). CDR3 amino acids: CASSSNNTGPNQPQHF. The CDR3 DNA sequence: TGTGCCAGCAGCTCTAATAACACAGGGCCCAATCAGCCCCAGCATTTT. Supplemented by reference TRBV11-1 and TRBJ1-5, the full variable domain reads EAEVAQSPRYKITEKSQAVAFWCDPISGHATLYWYRQILGQGPELLVQFQDESVVDDSQLPKDRFSAERLKGVDSTLKIQPAELGDSAMYLCASSSNNTGPNQPQHFGDGTRLSIL.

Remarks on this clonotype: A clone one base away is much larger, so this may be a read error. The V call is TRBV10-3, the J call TRBJ1-4; 9 bases fit TRBD1. The CDR3 has 15 amino acids. CDR1 ENHRY and CDR2 SYGVKD come from the germline V gene. V lost 4 bases and J lost 7; bases outside the gene matches: 7. The CDR3 spells CAISVGTGLGEKLFF. CDR3 bases: TGTGCCATCAGTGTGGGGACAGGGCTGGGTGAAAAACTGTTTTTT.

This clonotype was picked up many times. This chain joins TRBV20-1 and TRBJ1-5; perhaps TRBD1 as D (6 bases). Germline V lookup: CDR1 DFQATT, CDR2 SNEGSKA (reference sequence). With 0 bases removed from V and 7 bases from J, the gap between germline ends came to 16 bases. The CDR3 contains 15 residues. The chain's CDR3 is CSARDEQGWEQPQHF. CDR3 in DNA: TGCAGTGCTAGAGATGAGCAGGGGTGGGAACAGCCCCAGCATTTT.

This clonotype showed up many times. The rearrangement links TRBV5-1 to TRBJ2-5, with TRBD2 matching over 13 bases. The CDR3 contains 15 residues. The ends lost 2 bases at V and 3 bases at J; junction bases unmatched: 1. The V gene's germline CDR1 is SGHRS and CDR2 YFSETQ. CDR3 bases: TGCGCCAGCAGCTTCGGGACTAGCGGGGAAGAGACCCAGTACTTC. Its protein is CASSFGTSGEETQYF. Looking up the rest from reference TRBV5-1 and TRBJ2-5 gives the full variable domain: KAGVTQTPRYLIKTRGQQVTLSCSPISGHRSVSWYQQTPGQGLQFLFEYFSETQRNKGNFPGRFSGRQFSNSRSEMNVSTLELGDSALYLCASSFGTSGEETQYFGPGTRLLVL.

This clonotype was detected many times. The chain employs TRBV5-1 and TRBJ2-1; the match to TRBD2 covers 11 bases. Germline V lookup: CDR1 SGHRS, CDR2 YFSETQ. V was clipped by 2 bases and J by 6 bases; unmatched bases: 10. CDR3 length equals 17 residues. This CDR3 reads CASSLRLAGRVRNEQFF. CDR3 coding DNA: TGCGCCAGCAGCTTAAGACTAGCGGGGCGGGTACGCAATGAGCAGTTCTTC.

In its sample, this clonotype was seen a few times. The J gene is TRBJ2-6, the V gene TRBV11-2, with D maybe TRBD2 (5 bases). Germline V CDR1 and CDR2: SGHAT, FQNNGV. With 4 bases removed from V and 0 bases from J, the gap between germline ends came to 16 bases. This CDR3 contains 18 residues. CDR3 residues: CASSSNVRGYSGANVLTF. The CDR3 DNA reads TGTGCCAGCAGCTCCAACGTTCGAGGGTACTCTGGGGCCAACGTCCTGACTTTC.

The chain recombines TRBV7-9 with TRBJ2-5; D could derive from TRBD1 or TRBD2 (6 bases each). The V gene's germline CDR1 is SEHNR and CDR2 FQNEAQ (reference sequence). V shed 1 base and J shed 1 base, with 10 bases lying between them. This CDR3 is built from 15 residues. CDR3 region: CASSLERGAQETQYF. Here the CDR3 DNA reads TGTGCCAGCAGCTTAGAGAGGGGGGCCCAAGAGACCCAGTACTTC. Looking up the rest from reference TRBV7-9 and TRBJ2-5 gives the full variable domain: DTGVSQNPRHKITKRGQNVTFRCDPISEHNRLYWYRQTLGQGPEFLTYFQNEAQLEKSRLLSDRFSAERPKGSFSTLEIQRTEQGDSAMYLCASSLERGAQETQYFGPGTRLLVL.

This clonotype was observed a few times. The chain combines TRBV11-2 with TRBJ2-5; 7 positions agree with TRBD2. V lost 4 bases to trimming and J lost 3 bases; unmatched junction nucleotides: 14. Looked up from germline, CDR1 is SGHAT and CDR2 is FQNNGV. This CDR3 has 17 residues. Written as DNA, the CDR3 is TGTGCCAGCAGCTCCAGGACCCAGCGGGGCGATAAAGAGACCCAGTACTTC. Translated: CASSSRTQRGDKETQYF.